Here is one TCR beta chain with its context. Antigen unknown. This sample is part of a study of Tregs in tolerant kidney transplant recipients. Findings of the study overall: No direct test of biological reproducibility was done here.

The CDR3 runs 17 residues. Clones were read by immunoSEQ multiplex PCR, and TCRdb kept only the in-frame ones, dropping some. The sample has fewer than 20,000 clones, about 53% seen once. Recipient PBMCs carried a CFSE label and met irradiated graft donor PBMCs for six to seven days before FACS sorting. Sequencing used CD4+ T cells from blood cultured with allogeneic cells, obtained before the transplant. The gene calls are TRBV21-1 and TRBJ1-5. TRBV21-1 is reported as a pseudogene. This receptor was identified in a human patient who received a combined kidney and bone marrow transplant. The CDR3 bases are TGTGCCAGCAGCAGGGGACTACTACATTGGCATCATCAGCCCCAGCATTTT. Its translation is CASSRGLLHWHHQPQHF.